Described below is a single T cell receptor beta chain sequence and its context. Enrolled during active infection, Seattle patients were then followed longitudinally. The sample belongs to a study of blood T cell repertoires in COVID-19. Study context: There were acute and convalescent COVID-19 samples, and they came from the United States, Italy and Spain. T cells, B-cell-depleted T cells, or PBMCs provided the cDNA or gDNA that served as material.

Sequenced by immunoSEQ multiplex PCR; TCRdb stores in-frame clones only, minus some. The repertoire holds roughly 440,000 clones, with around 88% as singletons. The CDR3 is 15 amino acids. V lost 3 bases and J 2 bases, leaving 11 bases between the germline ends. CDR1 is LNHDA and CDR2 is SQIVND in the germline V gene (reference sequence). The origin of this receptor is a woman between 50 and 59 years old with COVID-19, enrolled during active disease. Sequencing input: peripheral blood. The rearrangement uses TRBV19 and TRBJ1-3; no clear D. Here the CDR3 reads CASSMGSGTGNTIYF. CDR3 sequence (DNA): TGTGCCAGTAGTATGGGGTCGGGGACTGGAAACACCATATATTTT.